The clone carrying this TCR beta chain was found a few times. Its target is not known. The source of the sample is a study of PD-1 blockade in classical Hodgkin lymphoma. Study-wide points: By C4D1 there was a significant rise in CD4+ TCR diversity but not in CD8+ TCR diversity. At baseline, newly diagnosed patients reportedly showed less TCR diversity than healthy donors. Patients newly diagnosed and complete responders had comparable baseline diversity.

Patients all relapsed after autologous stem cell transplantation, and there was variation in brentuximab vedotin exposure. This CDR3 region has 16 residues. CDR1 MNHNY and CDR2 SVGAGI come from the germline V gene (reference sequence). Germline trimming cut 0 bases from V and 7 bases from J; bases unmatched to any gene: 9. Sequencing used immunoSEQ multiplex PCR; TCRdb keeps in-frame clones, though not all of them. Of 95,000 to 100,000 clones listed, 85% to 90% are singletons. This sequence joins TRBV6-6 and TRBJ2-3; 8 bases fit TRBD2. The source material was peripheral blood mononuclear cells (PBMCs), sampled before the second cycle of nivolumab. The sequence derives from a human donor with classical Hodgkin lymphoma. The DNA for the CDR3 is TGTGCCAGCAGTTACTCGATACTAGCGGTCCCGTATACGCAGTATTTT. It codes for CASSYSILAVPYTQYF.